This paragraph reports one TCR beta chain. CDR1 is MDHEN and CDR2 is SYDVKM in the germline V gene. The CDR3 covers 17 residues. Unmatched junction bases numbered 15, after V lost 7 bases and J lost 1 base. Clones were sequenced by immunoSEQ multiplex PCR, and TCRdb holds only the in-frame ones, with some missing. This sample carries tens of thousands of clones, around 89% of them seen once, and the ten largest clones take under 4%. This sample stems from a study of T cell changes during pregnancy in multiple sclerosis. The J gene is TRBJ1-1, the V gene TRBV28; 7 positions match TRBD1. This TCR derives from a female donor in good health, enrolled as a control in a pregnancy study. The sample was CD4+ T cells from peripheral blood mononuclear cells, taken in the first trimester of pregnancy. The CDR3 DNA reads as TGTGCCAGCACCATAAAATTCGGGGCAGGGGGGAACACTGAAGCTTTCTTT. Amino acids: CASTIKFGAGGNTEAFF.